Presented here are 8 T cell receptor beta chains from one specimen sequenced in a study of CD8+CD57+ T cells in acquired aplastic anemia. Using genomic DNA as the template, TCR beta VDJ and CDR3 profiling was carried out. TCRdb itself ran the reads through MiXCR, one entry per CDR3 protein. The sample holds fewer than 85,000 distinct CDR3 sequences, 55% to 75% seen once. The sequenced patients had an expansion of CD8+CD57+ cells seen by flow cytometry. Sequencing was carried out using sorted CD4+, CD8+, or CD8+CD57+ T cells (not recorded which) from PBMCs. The receptors shown here come from a human donor with aplastic anemia.

Here the CDR3 reads CASSGGSGPYYEQYF. The CDR3 region has the DNA TGCGCCAGCAGTGGGGGCAGCGGGCCGTACTACGAGCAGTACTTC. The rearrangement joins TRBV10-1 to TRBJ2-7; D perhaps matches TRBD2 (6 bases). Between the trimmed V and J ends, which lost 4 bases and 3 bases, there was a span of 16 bases. This CDR3 is 15 amino acids long. Germline V CDR1 and CDR2: WNHNN, SYGVQD (reference sequence).

This clonotype was counted only a few times. This rearrangement joins TRBV27 to TRBJ2-5; D gene ambiguous. V lost 5 bases and J lost 2, with 12 bases in between. Per the germline V gene, CDR1 is MNHEY and CDR2 is SMNVEV (reference sequence). The CDR3 is 14 amino acids. CDR3 nucleotide sequence: TGTGCCAGCAGTCCGGAAAGGGTGCAAGAGACCCAGTACTTC. Its translation: CASSPERVQETQYF.

This chain uses TRBV20-1 with TRBJ1-2, with D uncertain. V lost 3 bases and J 5 bases, leaving 10 bases between the germline ends. Per the germline V gene, CDR1 is DFQATT and CDR2 is SNEGSKA (reference sequence). The CDR3 has 12 residues. The CDR3 loop reads CSASGGLYGYTF. Here the CDR3 DNA reads TGCAGTGCTAGTGGCGGGCTATATGGCTACACCTTC.

The CDR3 DNA reads TGTGCCAGTGCATCGGACAGCTCCTACGAGCAGTACTTC. Amino acid sequence: CASASDSSYEQYF. The chain recombines TRBV19 with TRBJ2-7; D might be TRBD1 (6 bases). The CDR3 runs 13 residues. Deletions cut 8 bases from V and 0 bases from J, with 11 bases between. In germline, CDR1 is LNHDA, CDR2 SQIVND (reference sequence).

CDR3 DNA sequence: TGTGCCATCAGTGAGGGACAGGGGCTCTACGAGCAGTACTTC. Translation gives CAISEGQGLYEQYF. The V call is TRBV10-3, the J call TRBJ2-7; 9 positions match TRBD1. Germline V gene sequence: CDR1 ENHRY, CDR2 SYGVKD. The CDR3 is made up of 14 amino acids. Trimming cost V 2 bases and J 3 bases; bases outside gene matches: 2.

On this clonotype itself: At one boundary the junction diverges from the germline segment, which might be a read error. This rearrangement joins TRBV7-9 to TRBJ2-7; the match to TRBD1 covers 7 bases. Per the germline V gene, CDR1 is SEHNR and CDR2 is FQNEAQ (reference sequence). The CDR3 extends over 14 amino acids. This CDR3 is CASSLDRDKYEQYF. The CDR3 region has the DNA TGTGCCAGTAGCTTAGACAGGGACAAGTACGAGCAGTACTTC.

The rearrangement joins TRBV24-1 to TRBJ2-7, with 7 bases matching TRBD1. The CDR3 has 14 amino acids. Trimming took 10 bases from V and 3 from J; bases not matched to a gene: 11. Germline CDR1 KGHDR, CDR2 SFDVKD. The DNA of the CDR3 is TGTGCCACTCAAGATGGGGACAGAAACTACGAGCAGTACTTC. As protein: CATQDGDRNYEQYF.

V gene TRBV29-1 combines with J gene TRBJ2-7; 13 bases match TRBD2. The V and J ends lost 6 bases and 0 bases, in that order; junction bases with no gene match: 2. The V gene's germline CDR1 is SQVTM and CDR2 ANQGSEA. The CDR3 is made up of 14 amino acids. CDR3 DNA: TGCAGCGTCGGGACTAGCGGGGTCTCCTACGAGCAGTACTTC. Translation: CSVGTSGVSYEQYF.